This T cell receptor beta chain derives from a study of T cell changes during pregnancy in multiple sclerosis. Only one count was recorded for this clone. Profiling relied on immunoSEQ multiplex PCR, and the TCRdb table lists in-frame clones only, not all of them. The sample records about 63,000 clones, 90% to 95% being singletons. This CDR3 comprises 14 residues. Germline-derived CDR1 and CDR2 are MGHDK and SYGVNS. V shed 8 bases, J shed 0 bases, and the junction held 4 bases outside the gene matches. Sequenced here: CD8+ T cells from peripheral blood mononuclear cells, sampled in the second trimester of pregnancy. The origin of this receptor is a female donor with multiple sclerosis, enrolled in a pregnancy study. This chain joins TRBV25-1 and TRBJ2-1, with TRBD1 identical over 7 bases. CDR3 sequence: CASGQASSYNEQFF. The CDR3 nucleotides read TGTGCCAGCGGACAGGCTTCCTCCTACAATGAGCAGTTCTTC.